The entry below gives a single TCR beta chain sequence along with its context. The target antigen is unknown. The record originates from a study of identical twins. Donors uniformly comprised healthy Caucasians. Study-wide findings and caveats: Weaker excess sharing between twins was seen in beta out-of-frame sequences. In zero-insertion analyses, partial confounding could arise from invariant MAIT and iNKT cells.

TCRdb re-derived calls from the 5' RACE reads in MiXCR, one entry per CDR3 protein. The sample includes 260,000 or so distinct CDR3 sequences, around 7.6% of them seen just once. The sample also formed part of further work on yellow fever vaccine responses in identical twins.

The receptor's source is a woman under 30 in good health. Input material: CD8+ T cells sorted from blood.

The CDR3 bases are TGTGCCAGCACCTCCCAGGGACAGCCTACCGGGGAGCTGTTTTTT. Its translation: CASTSQGQPTGELFF. The chain has TRBV12-3 or TRBV12-4 and TRBJ2-2, with TRBD1 matching over 7 bases. This CDR3 comprises 15 residues. The V segment lost 7 bases and the J segment 5 bases; nucleotides outside the gene matches: 10.